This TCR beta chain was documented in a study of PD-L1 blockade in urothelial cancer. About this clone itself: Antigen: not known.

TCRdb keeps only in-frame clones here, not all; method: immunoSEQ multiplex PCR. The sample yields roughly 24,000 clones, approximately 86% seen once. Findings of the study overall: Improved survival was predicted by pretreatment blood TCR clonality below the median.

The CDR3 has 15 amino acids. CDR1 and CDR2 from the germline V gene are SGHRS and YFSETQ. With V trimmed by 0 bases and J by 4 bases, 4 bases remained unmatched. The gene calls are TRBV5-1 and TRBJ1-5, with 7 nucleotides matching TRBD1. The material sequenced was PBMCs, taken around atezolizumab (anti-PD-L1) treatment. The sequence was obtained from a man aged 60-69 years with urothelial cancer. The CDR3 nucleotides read TGCGCCAGCAGCTTGGGCGGGACAGCAAATCAGCCCCAGCATTTT. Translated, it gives CASSLGGTANQPQHF.